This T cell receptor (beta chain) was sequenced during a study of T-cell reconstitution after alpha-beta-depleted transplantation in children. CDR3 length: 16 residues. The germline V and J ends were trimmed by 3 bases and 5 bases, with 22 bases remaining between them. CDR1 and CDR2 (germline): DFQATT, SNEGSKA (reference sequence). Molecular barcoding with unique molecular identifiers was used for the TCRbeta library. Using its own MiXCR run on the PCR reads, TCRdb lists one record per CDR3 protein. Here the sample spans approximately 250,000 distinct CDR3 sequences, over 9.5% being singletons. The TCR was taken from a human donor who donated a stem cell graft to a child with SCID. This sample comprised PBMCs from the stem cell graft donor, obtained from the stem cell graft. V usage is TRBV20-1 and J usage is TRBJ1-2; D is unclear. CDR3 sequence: CSASSAGTTTFYGYTF. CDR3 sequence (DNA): TGCAGTGCTAGCTCTGCAGGAACGACCACCTTTTATGGCTACACCTTC.